Listed below are T cell receptor beta chains from one sample, sequenced in a study of early T cells in non-severe SARS-CoV-2 infection. Each CDR3 protein gets one entry after TCRdb re-called the 5' RACE reads with MiXCR. The sample lists approximately 73,000 distinct CDR3 sequences, about 10% seen once, with approximately 4.8% in the top ten. The sequencing input was whole blood. The source of these receptors is an adult who was a healthcare worker with PCR-confirmed SARS-CoV-2 infection or an uninfected control (not recorded which). Both conserved end residues are part of each CDR3. Each record gives: D gene, CDR3 length, clone size, V gene, J gene, CDR3 DNA, CDR3 protein. The D gene is left open where the match is weak. Rows give clone size only sometimes, using once, few, many, or a class for an expanded clone.

-	12	many	TRBV5-1	TRBJ1-2	TGCGCCAGCAGCTTGAGGGGGGCCGGCTACACCTTC	CASSLRGAGYTF
-	14	few	TRBV27	TRBJ1-3	TGTGCCAGCAGTTTATCCAGGGCTGGAAACACCATATATTTT	CASSLSRAGNTIYF
-	14	-	TRBV29-1	TRBJ1-2	TGCAGCATAACCGGACAGTTTACTAACTATGGCTACACCTTC	CSITGQFTNYGYTF
TRBD1	15	-	TRBV18	TRBJ1-1	TGTGCCAGCTCACGATCGACAGGGATCCACACTGAAGCTTTCTTT	CASSRSTGIHTEAFF
-	15	many	TRBV5-1	TRBJ1-1	TGCGCCAGCAGGCCGGGACCCCCTGGGAACACTGAAGCTTTCTTT	CASRPGPPGNTEAFF
-	15	many	TRBV5-6	TRBJ1-5	TGTGCCAGCAGCAGCGGGACCGATTGGAATCAGCCCCAGCATTTT	CASSSGTDWNQPQHF
TRBD1	14	many	TRBV20-1	TRBJ1-2	TGCAGTGCTAGGACGTCGGACAGGAACTATGGCTACACCTTC	CSARTSDRNYGYTF
-	15	-	TRBV7-6	TRBJ2-6	TGTGCCAGCAGCCTAGGGCAAGCCGGGGCCAACGTCCTGACTTTC	CASSLGQAGANVLTF
-	13	many	TRBV25-1	TRBJ1-2	TGTGCCAGCAGTGAAGTAGGCAGGGAAGGCTACACCTTC	CASSEVGREGYTF
TRBD2	17	-	TRBV5-1	TRBJ2-5	TGCGCCAGCAGCTTGGCTTTTAGCGGGGGGTCACAAGAGACCCAGTACTTC	CASSLAFSGGSQETQYF
-	12	-	TRBV29-1	TRBJ2-7	TGCAGCGTTGAAGACCCTAGACAGGTTCAGTACTTC	CSVEDPRQVQYF
-	16	-	TRBV6-1	TRBJ2-7	TGTGCCAGCAGTGAAGCGCCAGGCAGGAGCTCCTACGAGCAGTACTTC	CASSEAPGRSSYEQYF
TRBD2	13	-	TRBV7-9	TRBJ2-3	TGTGCCAGCAGCTGGGGGGGAGCGGATACGCAGTATTTT	CASSWGGADTQYF
TRBD1	14	many	TRBV20-1	TRBJ1-1	TGCAGTGCTCGAAAGGACAGGGTCCCCACTGAAGCTTTCTTT	CSARKDRVPTEAFF
-	16	few	TRBV12-3/TRBV12-4	TRBJ1-2	TGTGCCAGCAGCCCCCCCCAGGGGCTTACTAACTATGGCTACACCTTC	CASSPPQGLTNYGYTF
-	17	-	TRBV6-1	TRBJ2-4	TGTGCCAGCAGTGACGGGTTCCTCGAGGCGGCCAAAAACATTCAGTACTTC	CASSDGFLEAAKNIQYF
-	11	many	TRBV12-3/TRBV12-4	TRBJ1-1	TGTGCCAGCAGACGAGTGGGAGAAGCTTTCTTT	CASRRVGEAFF
-	13	-	TRBV18	TRBJ2-7	TGTGCCAGCTCACCAATTCGGGGATACGAGCAGTACTTC	CASSPIRGYEQYF
-	15	many	TRBV6-2/TRBV6-3	TRBJ1-2	TGTGCCAGCACCCAAACACAGGGAGGAATCGGCGGCTACACCTTC	CASTQTQGGIGGYTF
TRBD1	16	few	TRBV20-1	TRBJ1-4	TGCAGTGCTAGAAACGACAGGGGGCGGATGAATGAAAAACTGTTTTTT	CSARNDRGRMNEKLFF
-	15	many	TRBV5-1	TRBJ1-6	TGCGCCAGCAGCCCGACCGGGCCCAGCAATTCACCCCTCCACTTT	CASSPTGPSNSPLHF
-	15	few	TRBV7-8	TRBJ2-3	TGTGCCAGCAGCTTTAGGGTTCTAGCGCAAGATACGCAGTATTTT	CASSFRVLAQDTQYF
-	15	-	TRBV12-3/TRBV12-4	TRBJ2-5	TGTGCCAGCAGTTTAGTGGGCAGGGGATTCGAGACCCAGTACTTC	CASSLVGRGFETQYF
TRBD1	13	-	TRBV7-2	TRBJ1-1	TGTGCCAGCAGCTGGCAGGGGGGTACTGAAGCTTTCTTT	CASSWQGGTEAFF
TRBD2	16	few	TRBV20-1	TRBJ2-1	TGCAGTGCTAGAGTCCCACTAGCGGGAATTTCCAATGAGCAGTTCTTC	CSARVPLAGISNEQFF
TRBD1	15	-	TRBV7-2	TRBJ2-3	TGTGCCAGCAGCTCGACCGGGACAGGGACAGATACGCAGTATTTT	CASSSTGTGTDTQYF
-	13	many	TRBV12-3/TRBV12-4	TRBJ2-3	TGTGCCATCCCGTGGAGGCTCACAGATACGCAGTATTTT	CAIPWRLTDTQYF
TRBD2	15	medium-sized	TRBV3-1	TRBJ2-3	TGTGCCAGCAGCCCCGGGACTAGCGGGGGTGATACGCAGTATTTT	CASSPGTSGGDTQYF
TRBD2	13	few	TRBV9	TRBJ2-1	TGTGCCAGCAGTGGGACTAGGTACAATGAGCAGTTCTTC	CASSGTRYNEQFF
-	10	many	TRBV24-1	TRBJ2-1	TGTGCCACCATCCACAATGAGCAGTTCTTC	CATIHNEQFF
TRBD1	16	many	TRBV19	TRBJ2-1	TGTGCCAGTAGTTCCCTGGGACAGGGGTCCTACAATGAGCAGTTCTTC	CASSSLGQGSYNEQFF
-	12	few	TRBV3-1	TRBJ2-7	TGTGCCAGCAGCCAAGCGGTCTACGAGCAGTACTTC	CASSQAVYEQYF
-	17	few	TRBV5-5	TRBJ1-6	TGTGCCACTCACCTCACCTACCAGGGCTCCTATAATTCACCCCTCCACTTT	CATHLTYQGSYNSPLHF
TRBD1	13	few	TRBV12-3/TRBV12-4	TRBJ1-1	TGTGCCAGCAGTTTAGCCGGGACAGGAAAAGCTTTCTTT	CASSLAGTGKAFF
-	13	many	TRBV4-1	TRBJ1-1	TGCGCCAGCAGCCAAGAAACGCAAACTGAAGCTTTCTTT	CASSQETQTEAFF
-	14	-	TRBV7-9	TRBJ1-2	TGTGCCAGCAGCTCCCCATCGACGACCTATGGCTACACCTTC	CASSSPSTTYGYTF
-	14	few	TRBV7-6	TRBJ1-1	TGTGCCAGCAGCGCACTACTAGGAGACACTGAAGCTTTCTTT	CASSALLGDTEAFF
-	14	-	TRBV20-1	TRBJ2-3	TGCAGTGCTAGAGCAGGGGTAAGGACAGATACGCAGTATTTT	CSARAGVRTDTQYF
TRBD1	15	-	TRBV9	TRBJ2-3	TGTGCCAGCAGCGTAGGGACAGGGGGCACAGATACGCAGTATTTT	CASSVGTGGTDTQYF
TRBD1	14	-	TRBV19	TRBJ2-1	TGTGCCACTCTACAGGGGCCCTCCTACAATGAGCAGTTCTTC	CATLQGPSYNEQFF
TRBD1	18	many	TRBV19	TRBJ1-2	TGTGCCAGTACCGGGGGCAGGGGGCGAAAATCTTCTCCCTATGGCTACACCTTC	CASTGGRGRKSSPYGYTF
TRBD2	18	few	TRBV12-3/TRBV12-4	TRBJ2-1	TGTGCCAGCAGCCACAGAGGCCTAGCGGATATCTCCTACAATGAGCAGTTCTTC	CASSHRGLADISYNEQFF
-	15	-	TRBV6-2/TRBV6-3	TRBJ2-3	TGTGCCAGCAGTTACCCGGGGGCGAGCACAGATACGCAGTATTTT	CASSYPGASTDTQYF
TRBD1	11	many	TRBV2	TRBJ2-3	TGTGCCAGTCCAGGGGGAGATACGCAGTATTTT	CASPGGDTQYF
-	16	many	TRBV7-2	TRBJ2-6	TGTGCCAGCAGCTTAACAGGGGGGGCCGGGGCCAACGTCCTGACTTTC	CASSLTGGAGANVLTF
TRBD2	16	few	TRBV20-1	TRBJ2-3	TGCAGTGCCCAGCCGCGGGGGGGCAGTCGAACAGATACGCAGTATTTT	CSAQPRGGSRTDTQYF
TRBD2	16	many	TRBV12-3/TRBV12-4	TRBJ2-2	TGTGCCAGCAGCTCACCGGGACTAGCGGTGGTCGGGGAGCTGTTTTTT	CASSSPGLAVVGELFF
-	14	many	TRBV7-8	TRBJ1-5	TGTGCCAGCAGCCATAAGACAGTCAATCAGCCCCAGCATTTT	CASSHKTVNQPQHF
-	15	-	TRBV7-8	TRBJ1-5	TGTGCCAGCAGCTCGTCGGGGGACCTAAATCAGCCCCAGCATTTT	CASSSSGDLNQPQHF
-	12	few	TRBV12-3/TRBV12-4	TRBJ1-1	TGTGCCAGCAGTGACGCAGGAGATGAAGCTTTCTTT	CASSDAGDEAFF